The present T cell receptor (beta chain) was sequenced within a study of blood T cell repertoires in COVID-19. Study summary: Researchers got acute and convalescent COVID-19 samples from the United States, Italy and Spain. T cells, B-cell-depleted T cells, or PBMCs supplied cDNA or gDNA.

Unmatched junction bases numbered 12, after V lost 1 base and J lost 4 bases. This CDR3 spans 18 amino acids. CDR1 and CDR2 from the germline V gene are SNHLY and FYNNEI. Authors' methods: Researchers report that nucleated cell counts were estimated from reference gene primer amplification. Assay: immunoSEQ multiplex PCR; the TCRdb copy retains only in-frame clones and omits some. Clonal size and the V and J genes are those of that table, whereas D and trimming came from the DNA. The data contain about 120,000 clones, about four fifths of them singletons. The TCR originated in a man aged 55 to 70 with acute or convalescent COVID-19. Source material: peripheral blood. The chain uses TRBV2 and TRBJ1-1; TRBD1 matches at 10 bases. In nucleotides, the CDR3 is TGTGCCAGCAGTGAAGAGGGGCCCGGACAGGGGGGGAGCACTGAAGCTTTCTTT. The encoded protein is CASSEEGPGQGGSTEAFF.